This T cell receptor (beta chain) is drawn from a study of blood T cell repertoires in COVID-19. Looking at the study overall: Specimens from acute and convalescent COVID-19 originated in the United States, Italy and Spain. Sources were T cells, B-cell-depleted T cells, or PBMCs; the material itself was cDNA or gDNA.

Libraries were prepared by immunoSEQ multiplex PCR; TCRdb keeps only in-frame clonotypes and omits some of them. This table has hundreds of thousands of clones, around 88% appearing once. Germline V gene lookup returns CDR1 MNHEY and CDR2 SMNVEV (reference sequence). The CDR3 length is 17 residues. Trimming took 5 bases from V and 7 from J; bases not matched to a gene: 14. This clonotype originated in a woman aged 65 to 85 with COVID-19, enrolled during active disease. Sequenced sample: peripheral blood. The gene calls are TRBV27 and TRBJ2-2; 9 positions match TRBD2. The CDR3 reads CASSPLSPSGDHGELFF. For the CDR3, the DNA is TGTGCCAGCAGTCCCCTTTCCCCTAGCGGGGATCACGGGGAGCTGTTTTTT.